The next 11 T cell receptor beta chains were all read from a single sample in a study of blood T cell repertoires in COVID-19. Data came from immunoSEQ multiplex PCR; TCRdb stores just in-frame clones and leaves some out. The sample lists around 220,000 clones; more than 70% were seen once. Source material: PBMCs or T cells enriched from blood (not recorded which). These receptors came from a woman aged 40-49 years with acute COVID-19.

The chain has TRBV19 and TRBJ1-6; D is unresolved. The CDR3 is 14 amino acids. Between the trimmed V and J ends, which lost 0 bases and 8 bases, there was a span of 8 bases. Germline lookup yields CDR1 LNHDA and CDR2 SQIVND (reference sequence). The chain's CDR3 is CASSIDPPDSPLHF. The CDR3 DNA is TGTGCCAGTAGTATAGATCCTCCAGATTCACCCCTCCACTTT.

V usage is TRBV11-2 and J usage is TRBJ2-3; 13 nucleotides line up with TRBD2. The CDR3 contains 16 residues. J gave up 1 base and V 5 bases, and 3 bases lay outside the gene matches. The germline V gene encodes CDR1 SGHAT and CDR2 FQNNGV. CDR3 coding DNA: TGTGCCAGCAGCCCGGGACTAGCGGGACGCACAGATACGCAGTATTTT. It is translated as CASSPGLAGRTDTQYF.

The genes are TRBV9 and TRBJ1-2; D call uncertain. Looked up from germline, CDR1 is SGDLS and CDR2 is YYNGEE. CDR3 length: 13 amino acids. V lost 4 bases and J 3 bases, leaving 10 bases between the germline ends. CDR3 DNA sequence: TGTGCCAGCAGCCCCGGTACAGACTATGGCTACACCTTC. This encodes CASSPGTDYGYTF.

This chain connects TRBV5-6 to TRBJ1-1; a possible D gene is TRBD1 (6 bases). CDR1 is SGHDT, CDR2 YYEEEE, per germline. The CDR3 has 15 amino acids. With 2 bases removed from V and 1 base from J, the gap between germline ends came to 12 bases. The CDR3 region has the DNA TGTGCCAGCAGCTTCGACGACAGGCCGAACACTGAAGCTTTCTTT. This sequence encodes CASSFDDRPNTEAFF.

This clone has a single count. The CDR3 sequence: CASSTTGGKRDSPLHF. CDR3 in DNA: TGTGCCAGCAGTACGACAGGGGGAAAACGGGATTCACCCCTCCACTTT. V usage is TRBV28 and J usage is TRBJ1-6; 9 bases align to TRBD1. Germline V lookup: CDR1 MDHEN, CDR2 SYDVKM. The CDR3 has 16 amino acids. The V and J ends lost 5 bases and 8 bases, in that order; junction bases with no gene match: 10.

The rearrangement uses TRBV19 and TRBJ2-7; 10 bases are shared with TRBD1. This CDR3 has 16 amino acids. The germline V gene has CDR1 LNHDA and CDR2 SQIVND (reference sequence). J was trimmed by 2 bases and V by 9 bases; bases with no gene match: 13. CDR3 residues: CASSADGQGGTYEQYF. The CDR3 bases are TGTGCCAGCAGCGCCGACGGACAGGGGGGTACCTACGAGCAGTACTTC.

The J gene is TRBJ2-3, the V gene TRBV10-3; possibly TRBD2 for D (6 bases). The CDR3 consists of 16 residues. Trimming stripped 6 bases from V and 2 bases from J, with 18 bases between. Germline CDR1 ENHRY, CDR2 SYGVKD. The CDR3 nucleotides read TGTGCCATCAGCGAAGGTCGGGCTAGCGTCACAGATACGCAGTATTTT. Residues: CAISEGRASVTDTQYF.

The J gene is TRBJ1-1, the V gene TRBV19; D may be TRBD1 (6 bases). The germline gives CDR1 LNHDA, CDR2 SQIVND (reference sequence). V lost 1 base and J 0 bases, leaving 15 bases between the germline ends. The CDR3 is made up of 17 amino acids. This CDR3 is CASSIGPRGAVNTEAFF. CDR3 DNA: TGTGCCAGTAGTATAGGCCCCCGGGGGGCCGTGAACACTGAAGCTTTCTTT.

This chain joins TRBV5-6 and TRBJ2-7, with D perhaps matching TRBD2 (6 bases). The CDR3 covers 14 residues. V was clipped by 3 bases and J by 3 bases, with 13 bases between them. The germline gives CDR1 SGHDT, CDR2 YYEEEE. DNA of the CDR3: TGTGCCAGCAGCTCGGGACTCTCCGACTACGAGCAGTACTTC. Amino acid sequence: CASSSGLSDYEQYF.

The gene calls are TRBV27 and TRBJ2-3, with 13 positions matching TRBD2. The length of the CDR3 is 20 residues. V was pared by 6 bases and J by 2 bases, with 17 bases of the junction left unmatched. Germline V gives CDR1 MNHEY, CDR2 SMNVEV (reference sequence). CDR3 nucleotides: TGTGCCAGCAGGAGACCGGGACTAGCGGGGAAGGGGGTTAACACAGATACGCAGTATTTT. Residues: CASRRPGLAGKGVNTDTQYF.

The chain uses TRBV28 and TRBJ2-7; 7 bases are shared with TRBD1. CDR3 length: 13 residues. The V and J ends lost 4 bases and 1 base, in that order; junction bases with no gene match: 1. Germline lookup yields CDR1 MDHEN and CDR2 SYDVKM. CDR3 in amino acids: CASSWDSSYEQYF. In nucleotides, the CDR3 is TGTGCCAGCAGTTGGGACAGTTCCTACGAGCAGTACTTC.